This note documents a single T cell receptor beta chain sequence. Many counts were recorded for this clonotype. The specificity of this receptor is unknown. Base qualities are missing; no much larger clone stands one base away. TCR beta CDR3 regions were amplified from RNA transcripts for repertoire sequencing. The first round of RT-PCR was done with HTBI primers and the Qiagen OneStep RT-PCR kit, and was followed by a second round of multiplex PCR, then size selection and purification. Sequencing of the libraries was carried out on an Illumina HiSeq2000 in paired-end mode with 100 bp reads. Per the authors' processing: SOAPnuke was used to process the reads, throwing out any read that had adapters, had uncalled bases, had a mean Phred below 15, or lacked an exact constant-primer or identifier match. COPE v1.2.5 was used to merge high-quality paired reads. Unique nucleotide sequences were defined as clonotypes and aligned to IMGT TRB V, D and J references using MiTCR v1.1. The analysis was limited to V-J combinations with a frequency above 0.0001, which together covered 99.2% of repertoires. For each V-J combination, a TCR clonal expansion and chaos score was defined as the ratio of F50 clonal expansion to chaos observed in the TCRdist matrix. Welch's t-statistics and random forest were used to reduce the features to approximately 13 V-J combinations, which were then used as input to a naive Bayes classifier. The Morisita-Horn index was used to measure how similar the thyroid and blood repertoires were. TCRdb reanalyzed the raw reads on its own, using fastp at Q25 for trimming and MiXCR for clone calling, and kept in-frame beta chains. All rows with the same CDR3 protein become a single entry with the most common DNA and genes. What appears here as the V and J calls and clone size reflects TCRdb's work, not the paper's. This sample comprises a few hundred thousand distinct CDR3 sequences, 15% to 20% of them detected only once. The ten top clones hold 2.4% of the sample.

From cysteine to phenylalanine, the CDR3 is 14 amino acids long. The sequence is cut down to CDR3 DNA, 42 bases in frame from base 1. CDR1 and CDR2, looked up from the germline V gene (reference sequence), are LNHDA and SQIVND. Trimming removed 5 bases from V and 4 bases from J, leaving 12 bases between the germline ends. These data come from a study of Graves' ophthalmopathy and Graves' hyperthyroidism (dated by TCRdb to the late 2010s). Study-level background: Peripheral blood was collected at initial diagnosis, before any treatment. For independent validation, a separate cohort was made up of 18 to 20 hyperthyroidism patients plus 17 patients who later progressed from hyperthyroidism to ophthalmopathy. In roughly six hyperthyroidism patients, the T-cell repertoire of thyroid tissue was compared with the T-cell repertoire of blood. In total, some 130 blood samples were TCR-sequenced: 40 to 45 ophthalmopathy, 75 hyperthyroidism and some 17 hyperthyroidism-to-ophthalmopathy patients. To tell Graves' ophthalmopathy apart from Graves' hyperthyroidism, and to predict which patients would progress to ophthalmopathy, the study relied on TCR beta repertoire signatures. Following sample collection, hyperthyroidism patients were given methimazole at a starting dose of 30 mg daily, and ophthalmopathy patients were given high-dose intravenous methylprednisolone. To explore V-J signatures that distinguish ophthalmopathy from hyperthyroidism, a discovery set of 100 patients was enrolled, made up of some 41 with ophthalmopathy and roughly 55 with stable hyperthyroidism.

A patient counted as having stable hyperthyroidism if there was no progression to ophthalmopathy within 18 months of follow-up. Hyperthyroidism patients were newly diagnosed, were aged 18 to 65 years, and had a disease duration under 2 months. Patients with other autoimmune diseases, uncontrolled infections, pregnancy or lactation were excluded. Diagnosis relied on clinical symptoms, serum thyroxine, TRAb, thyroid ultrasound and orbital computed tomography. Using Ficoll-Paque density gradient centrifugation, PBMCs were isolated from 9.5 to 10 ml of fresh peripheral blood. Total RNA was extracted with Trizol reagent and quality-checked on an Agilent 2100 Bioanalyzer. Summary of the overall study and its limitations: Sample size was not statistically predetermined, and group allocation was not concealed from the investigators. Most of the expanded thyroid clonotypes with a frequency above 0.001 were also detected in blood, and it was suggested that the thyroid immune response may be reflected by blood repertoires. The 13-signature model separated ophthalmopathy from stable hyperthyroidism with around 90% sensitivity and less than 83% specificity in cross-validation, and 80%/75% in the test set. In validation, the model predicted ophthalmopathy progression with over 60% sensitivity and roughly 72% specificity; 12 predicted patients were CT-confirmed with GO in a median of about 6.2 months.

The sample comprised peripheral blood. This receptor was identified in an adult woman with stable Graves' hyperthyroidism. The rearranged chain carries TRBV19 and TRBJ1-5, with the D gene call left open. CDR3 loop: CASSETVNNQPQHF. The sequenced DNA: TGTGCCAGTAGTGAGACTGTCAATAATCAGCCCCAGCATTTT.